This T cell receptor beta chain was identified in a study of TIL therapy for anti-PD-1-resistant metastatic lung cancer. Trimming cost V 2 bases and J 0 bases, with 8 bases left between them. The CDR3 totals 15 residues. The germline V gene encodes CDR1 MNHEY and CDR2 SMNVEV (reference sequence). The libraries were made with immunoSEQ v3. Sequencing depth was approximately 1.8 million read pairs for survey level, roughly 4.5-6 million for deep. The repertoire was sequenced with immunoSEQ multiplex PCR; TCRdb's copy has only in-frame clones and lacks some. The table has tens of thousands of clones, 78% seen once; the top ten hold 6% to 8.5%. This sample's time point: pre-treatment sample, taken before nivolumab and TIL therapy.

The receptor was isolated from a person aged 25-85 years with non-small cell lung cancer. The source was blood, collected at baseline. The rearrangement links TRBV27 to TRBJ1-5, with D unclear. CDR3 sequence reads: CASSLGVLSNQPQHF. Here the CDR3 DNA reads TGTGCCAGCAGTTTAGGGGTCCTTAGCAATCAGCCCCAGCATTTT.